This T cell receptor (beta chain) was captured in a study of T cells in localized non-small cell lung cancer. Notes on the study in general: Analysis by sequencing included only one tumor region, so heterogeneity remains possible. Measurement of T cell clonality placed uninvolved adjacent lung highest, above the level in tumor. Overall survival was longer when the density of T cells in the blood was higher.

Sequencing was performed with immunoSEQ multiplex PCR; in TCRdb, only in-frame clones are kept and a portion is missing. The top ten clones hold roughly 30% of a sample with some 3,500 clones, about 22% of them seen once. Points on this clone: Its antigen is currently unknown.

V lost 7 bases and J lost 4, with 10 bases in between. CDR1 is SQVTM, CDR2 ANQGSEA, per germline. The CDR3 spans 12 residues. V is TRBV29-1 and J is TRBJ1-4, with D possibly TRBD1 on 6 matching bases. The origin of this receptor is a woman aged 35 to 69 with stage I lung adenocarcinoma. Sequences were derived from lung tumor tissue, sampled before any cancer treatment. CDR3 residues: CSASGDNEKLFF. CDR3 sequence (DNA): TGCAGCGCCTCAGGGGATAATGAAAAACTGTTTTTT. The whole variable domain, filled in from reference TRBV29-1 and TRBJ1-4, reads SAVISQKPSRDICQRGTSLTIQCQVDSQVTMMFWYRQQPGQSLTLIATANQGSEATYESGFVIDKFPISRPNLTFSTLTVSNMSPEDSSIYLCSASGDNEKLFFGSGTQLSVL.